This TCR beta chain was observed in a study of prognosis after radiotherapy for stage I lung cancer. In the study overall: Patients were approximately twelve men and over 5 women aged about 53 to 90, median approximately 71 years. General observations from the study: Usage of TRBV and TRBJ genes reportedly differed between metastatic and non-metastatic patients. Shannon entropy after stereotactic body radiation therapy was lower in patients who developed distant metastases.

This clonotype showed up many times. The antigen remains undetermined. Template was genomic DNA; TCR beta CDR3 amplified in two multiplex PCR rounds. Initially, in first-round PCR, primers specific to each TRBV and TRBJ gene were used. One entry per CDR3 protein, called by TCRdb with MiXCR from the multiplex PCR reads. The data hold some 27,000 distinct CDR3 sequences, with roughly 30% observed a single time. V lost 0 bases, J lost 5 bases, and 9 bases stayed unmatched. The germline V gene encodes CDR1 MGHRA and CDR2 YSYEKL. The CDR3 is 17 amino acids. Peripheral blood, in roughly 5.8-milliliter volumes, was drawn at each of two time points.

The rearrangement uses TRBV4-1 and TRBJ2-3; 9 bases are shared with TRBD2. The receptor was derived from a donor aged 50 or older with non-small cell lung cancer. The sequenced sample was PBMCs, obtained before or after stereotactic body radiation therapy (not recorded which). The DNA of the CDR3 is TGCGCCAGCAGCCAAGAGGGCGGCGGGGGGGCTCGAGATACGCAGTATTTT. Translation gives CASSQEGGGGARDTQYF.